The subject of this entry is one T cell receptor beta chain. This clonotype was counted ten times or more. Its target antigen remains unknown. Base qualities are missing; no much larger clone stands one base away. Stable Graves' hyperthyroidism was defined as the absence of progression to ophthalmopathy over 18 months of follow-up. The hyperthyroidism patients were between 18 and 65 years old and newly diagnosed, with a disease duration of less than 2 months. Any patient with an uncontrolled infection, another autoimmune disease, pregnancy or lactation was excluded. Diagnoses relied on clinical symptoms, serum thyroxine and TRAb, thyroid ultrasound and orbital computed tomography. Ficoll-Paque density gradient centrifugation was used to isolate PBMCs from 8 to 10 ml of fresh peripheral blood. Trizol reagent was used to extract total RNA, and RNA quality was then checked on an Agilent 2100 Bioanalyzer.

Trimming leaves V shorter by 1 base and J shorter by 3 bases, with the junction holding 9 bases beyond the gene matches. As encoded in the germline V gene, CDR1 is LGHNT while CDR2 is FRNRAP. CDR3 length: 17 amino acids, cysteine to phenylalanine. Only the CDR3 region is kept as DNA, spanning 51 bases read in frame from base 1. This specimen comes from a study of T cells in Graves' hyperthyroidism and ophthalmopathy (dated by TCRdb to between 2017 and 2020). Background on the whole study: Peripheral blood was sampled at the time of initial diagnosis, prior to any treatment. To identify TCR V-J signatures that set the groups apart, the researchers used a discovery cohort of 90 to 100 patients, made up of 40 to 45 with Graves' ophthalmopathy and 57 with stable Graves' hyperthyroidism. Prospective prediction of ophthalmopathy was tested in an independent validation cohort of fewer than 20 hyperthyroidism patients and 15 to 17 patients who later progressed to ophthalmopathy. The roughly 90 discovery patients were divided at random into training and test sets in a 7:3 ratio. Thyroid tissue and blood T-cell repertoires from roughly 6 Graves' hyperthyroidism patients were also compared in the study. Once sampling was done, hyperthyroidism patients were given methimazole at a starting dose of 30 mg daily, whereas ophthalmopathy patients were given high-dose intravenous methylprednisolone. According to the paper, TCR Vbeta CDR3 sequencing was carried out on 120 to 150 peripheral blood samples, which came from 40 to 45 ophthalmopathy, around 74 hyperthyroidism and roughly 17 progressor patients.

What the authors observed across the whole study: Sample size was not statistically predetermined, and blinding of investigators to group allocation was not performed. In validation, the model predicted progression to ophthalmopathy with over 60% sensitivity and less than 80% specificity, a median of 6.5 months before onset. In cross-validation, a model built on a 13 V-J signature told ophthalmopathy apart from stable hyperthyroidism with about 90% sensitivity and about 81% specificity, and in testing the same model reached 80%/75%. Most expanded thyroid clonotypes (frequency above 0.001) were also found in blood, which suggests that blood repertoires may mirror thyroid immune responses.

The TCR beta CDR3 regions were amplified from RNA transcripts. A first-round RT-PCR of the TCR CDR3 used the HTBI primer set with the Qiagen OneStep RT-PCR kit. Libraries were constructed in a second round of multiplex PCR, after which size selection and purification were carried out. Sequencing of the libraries was done on an Illumina HiSeq2000 using paired-end 100 bp reads. Concerning the study's data processing: SOAPnuke was used to process the raw data, throwing out any read that contained adapters or uncalled bases, had a mean Phred below 15, or lacked an exact constant-primer or identifier match. COPE v1.2.5 was used to merge the high-quality paired reads, and each unique nucleotide sequence was defined as a clonotype. MiTCR v1.1 was used to align clonotypes to the IMGT TRBV, TRBD and TRBJ reference segments. The analysis included only V-J combinations with a frequency above 0.0001, which together covered around 99% of the repertoires. The TCS score was defined as the ratio of F50 (clonal expansion) to E x V (chaos), calculated using BLOSUM62-based TCRdist between CDR3 peptides within each V-J. Welch's t-statistics and random forest reduced around 550 V-J features to roughly 13, which were used in a naive Bayes classifier (R e1071). The public reads were reprocessed in TCRdb via fastp at Q25 and MiXCR, keeping in-frame beta chains. Each CDR3 protein gets just one entry, which takes the most common genes and DNA from the rows behind it. The V and J calls shown here were made by TCRdb, not taken from the authors' results. This sample is represented by fewer than 650,000 distinct CDR3 sequences; around 15% of them were singletons. In total, the top ten clones hold approximately 15% of the sample.

Sequenced sample: blood. The chain is made from TRBV12-5 and TRBJ2-7; TRBD1 aligns with 10 central bases. This clonotype originated in a middle-aged woman with Graves' hyperthyroidism. The CDR3 loop reads CASGLDLPGQGFYEQYF. The nucleotide sequence reads TGTGCTAGTGGTTTGGACCTACCGGGACAGGGGTTCTACGAGCAGTACTTC.